These 19 T cell receptor beta chains originate from one sample sequenced in a study of spatial heterogeneity in lung cancer. MiXCR, run by TCRdb on the 5' RACE reads, gives a single entry per CDR3 protein. The sample comprises nearly 95,000 distinct CDR3 sequences, just under 20% of which are singletons, and less than 25% rests with the top ten. Noted time point: blood at routine non-recurrence follow-up after resection. Material: PBMCs, obtained at follow-up. The receptor source for this set is a male donor with early-stage non-small cell lung cancer.

This rearrangement joins TRBV27 to TRBJ1-5, with TRBD1 matching 8 bases. Per germline, CDR1 MNHEY and CDR2 SMNVEV (reference sequence). The junction had 22 bases not matched to a gene; V was cut back by 5 bases and J by 4 bases. The CDR3 consists of 20 residues. Written as DNA, the CDR3 is TGTGCCAGCAGTCGCTCCACCGGGACAGGAATTACCCCGGGGAATCAGCCCCAGCATTTT. It is translated as CASSRSTGTGITPGNQPQHF.

The rearrangement links TRBV6-2 or TRBV6-3 to TRBJ2-5, with 10 bases lining up with TRBD1. The trim removed 6 bases at V and 0 bases at J, leaving 4 bases unmatched. Germline V CDR1 and CDR2: MNHEY, SVGEGT. The CDR3 runs to 15 residues. CDR3 region: CASSYGTGDQETQYF. As DNA, the CDR3 is TGTGCCAGCAGCTACGGGACAGGGGACCAAGAGACCCAGTACTTC.

This clonotype was observed a few times. CDR3 loop: CASSPDGRGREKLFF. In DNA, the CDR3 is TGTGCCAGCAGCCCCGACGGCCGGGGACGCGAAAAACTGTTTTTT. V and J are TRBV7-2 and TRBJ1-4; TRBD1 might be the D (5 bases). Trimming took off 5 bases at V and 8 bases at J, with 18 bases between the two ends. The CDR3 spans 15 residues. Germline assignment: CDR1 SGHTA and CDR2 FQGNSA.

The J gene is TRBJ2-1, the V gene TRBV2; 10 bases are shared with TRBD2. The germline V gene has CDR1 SNHLY and CDR2 FYNNEI. The length of the CDR3 is 14 residues. The V and J ends lost 6 bases and 7 bases, in that order; junction bases with no gene match: 6. The DNA for the CDR3 is TGTGCCAGCAGGGCTACTAGCGGGGCTAATGAGCAGTTCTTC. Amino acids: CASRATSGANEQFF.

V gene TRBV5-1 combines with J gene TRBJ2-5; no clear D gene. V gave up 4 bases and J gave up 12 bases, with 16 bases separating them. There are 12 residues in the CDR3. Germline lookup yields CDR1 SGHRS and CDR2 YFSETQ. CDR3 DNA: TGCGCCAGCAGCCCTGATTCACTCTTAAAGTACTTC. Protein sequence: CASSPDSLLKYF.

This chain uses TRBV19 with TRBJ1-1; 8 bases align to TRBD1. V lost 6 bases and J lost 5; bases outside the gene matches: 11. Germline loops: CDR1 LNHDA, CDR2 SQIVND (reference sequence). CDR3 length equals 15 residues. The CDR3 DNA reads TGTGCCAGTAGCGAGGGGAGGCAGGGGGCAACTGAAGCTTTCTTT. Amino acids: CASSEGRQGATEAFF.

This clonotype was seen only a few times. The gene calls are TRBV20-1 and TRBJ2-1; 10 bases are a match to TRBD2. The trim removed 5 bases at V and 3 bases at J, leaving 10 bases unmatched. The CDR3 length is 16 residues. Germline V gene lookup returns CDR1 DFQATT and CDR2 SNEGSKA (reference sequence). The CDR3 region is CSASQREGPNYNEQFF. The CDR3 DNA reads as TGCAGTGCTTCCCAGCGGGAGGGCCCTAACTACAATGAGCAGTTCTTC.

The chain employs TRBV12-3 or TRBV12-4 and TRBJ1-2; D is ambiguous. The germline V and J ends were trimmed by 3 bases and 8 bases, with 7 bases remaining between them. The CDR3 covers 11 residues. The CDR3 sequence: CASSLDGGYTF. In nucleotides, the CDR3 is TGTGCCAGCAGTTTGGACGGGGGCTACACCTTC.

The chain uses TRBV12-3 or TRBV12-4 and TRBJ2-2; 9 bases map to TRBD1. The length of the CDR3 is 16 residues. The junction had 6 bases not matched to a gene; V was cut back by 6 bases and J by 1 base. CDR3 residues: CASRPTGGLNTGELFF. CDR3 DNA: TGTGCCAGCAGACCGACAGGGGGTTTGAACACCGGGGAGCTGTTTTTT.

This chain connects TRBV10-3 to TRBJ1-5, with D maybe TRBD1 (5 bases). Germline values: CDR1 ENHRY, CDR2 SYGVKD. The CDR3 runs to 15 residues. V lost 0 bases, J lost 3 bases, and 9 bases lay in between. The CDR3 protein is CAISESGGNNQPQHF. In nucleotides, the CDR3 is TGTGCCATCAGTGAGTCGGGGGGAAACAATCAGCCCCAGCATTTT.

This chain connects TRBV5-5 to TRBJ2-2; D not certain. The CDR3 has 14 residues. Trimming removed 5 bases at V and 5 bases at J, with 13 bases between. Germline lookup yields CDR1 SGHKS and CDR2 YYEKEE (reference sequence). The CDR3 sequence: CASSLITTTGELFF. The CDR3 DNA sequence: TGTGCCAGCAGTTTGATCACGACGACCGGGGAGCTGTTTTTT.

This clonotype was detected a few times. The CDR3 protein is CASSPGLSRTEAFF. DNA for the CDR3: TGTGCCAGCAGCCCGGGGCTATCACGCACTGAAGCTTTCTTT. This sequence joins TRBV9 and TRBJ1-1, with a tentative D call TRBD1 (5 bases). Germline lookup yields CDR1 SGDLS and CDR2 YYNGEE. The V gene lost 4 bases and the J gene lost 4 bases, with 14 bases spanning the gap. The CDR3 sequence is 14 residues long. Full variable domain (outside the CDR3, taken from reference TRBV9 and TRBJ1-1): DSGVTQTPKHLITATGQRVTLRCSPRSGDLSVYWYQQSLDQGLQFLIQYYNGEERAKGNILERFSAQQFPDLHSELNLSSLELGDSALYFCASSPGLSRTEAFFGQGTRLTVV.

This chain joins TRBV5-1 and TRBJ1-1; D may be TRBD1 (6 bases). Trimming stripped 4 bases from V and 6 bases from J, with 13 bases between. Germline V lookup: CDR1 SGHRS, CDR2 YFSETQ. CDR3 length: 13 residues. CDR3: CASSEGEVAEAFF. The CDR3 region has the DNA TGCGCCAGCAGCGAGGGGGAAGTGGCTGAAGCTTTCTTT.

This clonotype has more than one count but fewer than ten. CDR3 coding DNA: TGCAGCGTTGATTCAGGCCCCCAGGGGAAAAACATTCAGTACTTC. Translation: CSVDSGPQGKNIQYF. The chain recombines TRBV29-1 with TRBJ2-4; D may be TRBD1 (6 bases). The CDR3 is 15 amino acids. V was trimmed by 3 bases and J by 4 bases, leaving 16 bases between them. Germline CDR1 and CDR2: SQVTM and ANQGSEA.

This clonotype has more than one count but fewer than ten. This chain joins TRBV19 and TRBJ1-2, with D hard to call. Trimming took 4 bases from V and 7 from J, leaving 13 bases between them. Germline loops: CDR1 LNHDA, CDR2 SQIVND (reference sequence). The CDR3 is 13 amino acids. The CDR3 sequence is CASSTGLLVGYTF. CDR3 DNA: TGTGCCAGTAGTACCGGGCTGCTTGTTGGCTACACCTTC.

This clonotype showed up just a few times. The J gene is TRBJ2-3, the V gene TRBV20-1; no clear D. This CDR3 comprises 15 residues. Germline-derived CDR1 and CDR2 are DFQATT and SNEGSKA (reference sequence). V dropped 6 bases and J dropped 0 bases, with 16 bases sitting between them. The CDR3 sequence: CSALLVSPSTDTQYF. As DNA, the CDR3 is TGCAGTGCCCTCTTAGTCTCGCCTAGCACAGATACGCAGTATTTT.

This clonotype was observed a handful of times. The chain employs TRBV7-9 and TRBJ2-5, with 9 nucleotides matching TRBD1. V lost 4 bases and J lost 5; bases outside the gene matches: 8. The CDR3 totals 15 residues. Germline loops: CDR1 SEHNR, CDR2 FQNEAQ (reference sequence). In DNA form, the CDR3 reads TGTGCCAGCAGCTCCACAGGGGGCGATCCGGAGACCCAGTACTTC. Residues: CASSSTGGDPETQYF.

The chain carries TRBV5-5 and TRBJ1-2; 7 positions match TRBD1. The CDR3 has 16 residues. Unmatched junction bases numbered 13, after V lost 4 bases and J lost 4 bases. Germline CDR1 is SGHKS and CDR2 is YYEKEE (reference sequence). The CDR3 is CASSRSSRDRLYGYTF. In DNA, the CDR3 is TGTGCCAGCAGCAGGAGTTCCCGGGACAGACTCTATGGCTACACCTTC.

This clonotype was found many times. This chain uses TRBV5-1 with TRBJ2-7; 10 nucleotides line up with TRBD1. V trimming: 2 bases; J trimming: 6 bases; junction bases outside the gene matches: 5. There are 14 residues in the CDR3. Germline CDR1 reads SGHRS; CDR2 reads YFSETQ. The CDR3 DNA follows: TGCGCCAGCAGCTTCGGGACAGGGGACCTCGAGCAGTACTTC. Protein sequence: CASSFGTGDLEQYF. Using reference TRBV5-1 and TRBJ2-7 for the parts outside the CDR3, the full variable domain is KAGVTQTPRYLIKTRGQQVTLSCSPISGHRSVSWYQQTPGQGLQFLFEYFSETQRNKGNFPGRFSGRQFSNSRSEMNVSTLELGDSALYLCASSFGTGDLEQYFGPGTRLTVT.